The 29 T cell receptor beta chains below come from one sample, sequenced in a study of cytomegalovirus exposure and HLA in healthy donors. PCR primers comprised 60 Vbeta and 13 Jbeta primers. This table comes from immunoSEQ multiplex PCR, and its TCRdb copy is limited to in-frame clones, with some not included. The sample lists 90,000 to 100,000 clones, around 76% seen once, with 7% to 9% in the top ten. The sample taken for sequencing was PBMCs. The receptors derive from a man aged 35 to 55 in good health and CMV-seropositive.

CDR3 DNA sequence: TGTGCCAGCACCGAGGACTTATACTCCTACAATGAGCAGTTCTTC. Amino acid sequence: CASTEDLYSYNEQFF. V usage is TRBV5-4 and J usage is TRBJ2-1; tentative D call: TRBD2 (5 bases). Germline V gene data show CDR1 as SGHNT and CDR2 as YYREEE (reference sequence). CDR3 length equals 15 residues. The ends were cut back, 6 bases at V and 0 bases at J, with 13 bases in the middle. Drawing the rest from reference TRBV5-4 and TRBJ2-1, the complete variable domain is ETGVTQSPTHLIKTRGQQVTLRCSSQSGHNTVSWYQQALGQGPQFIFQYYREEENGRGNFPPRFSGLQFPNYSSELNVNALELDDSALYLCASTEDLYSYNEQFFGPGTRLTVL.

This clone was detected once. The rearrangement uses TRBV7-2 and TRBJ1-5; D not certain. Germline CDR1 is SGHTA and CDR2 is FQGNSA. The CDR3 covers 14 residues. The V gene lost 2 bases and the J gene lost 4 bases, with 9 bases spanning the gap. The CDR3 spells CASSLRRGNQPQHF. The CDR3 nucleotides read TGTGCCAGCAGCTTAAGACGGGGAAATCAGCCCCAGCATTTT.

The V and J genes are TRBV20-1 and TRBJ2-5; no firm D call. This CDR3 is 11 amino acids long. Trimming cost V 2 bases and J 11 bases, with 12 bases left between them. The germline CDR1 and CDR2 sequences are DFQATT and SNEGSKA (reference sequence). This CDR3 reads CSARPTDVQYF. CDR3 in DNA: TGCAGTGCTAGACCCACTGATGTGCAGTACTTC.

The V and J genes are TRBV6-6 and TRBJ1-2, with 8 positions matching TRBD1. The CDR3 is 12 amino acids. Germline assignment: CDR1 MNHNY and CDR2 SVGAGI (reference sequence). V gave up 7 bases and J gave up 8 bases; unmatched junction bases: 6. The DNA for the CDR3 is TGTGCCAGCACCCGACAGGGGCAGGGCTACACCTTC. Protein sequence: CASTRQGQGYTF.

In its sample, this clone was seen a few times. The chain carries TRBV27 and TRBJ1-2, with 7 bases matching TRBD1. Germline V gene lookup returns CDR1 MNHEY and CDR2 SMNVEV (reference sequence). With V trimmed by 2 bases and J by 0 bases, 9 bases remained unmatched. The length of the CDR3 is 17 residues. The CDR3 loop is CASSLAARGQTNYGYTF. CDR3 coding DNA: TGTGCCAGCAGTTTAGCCGCCAGGGGACAGACTAACTATGGCTACACCTTC.

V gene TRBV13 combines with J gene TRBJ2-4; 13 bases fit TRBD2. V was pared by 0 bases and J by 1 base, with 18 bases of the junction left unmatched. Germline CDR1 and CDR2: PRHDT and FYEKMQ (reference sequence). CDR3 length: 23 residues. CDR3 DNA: TGTGCCAGCAGCTTAGGCCTAAAAGCGACTAGCGGGAGGAGAGGGTGGGCCAAAAACATTCAGTACTTC. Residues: CASSLGLKATSGRRGWAKNIQYF.

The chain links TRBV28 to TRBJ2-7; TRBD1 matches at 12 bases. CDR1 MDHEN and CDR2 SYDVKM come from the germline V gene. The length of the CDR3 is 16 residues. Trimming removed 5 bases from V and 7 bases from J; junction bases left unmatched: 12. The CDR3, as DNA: TGTGCCAGCAGTCTGACGGCGGGGACAGGGGGCCCGGAGCAGTACTTC. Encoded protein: CASSLTAGTGGPEQYF.

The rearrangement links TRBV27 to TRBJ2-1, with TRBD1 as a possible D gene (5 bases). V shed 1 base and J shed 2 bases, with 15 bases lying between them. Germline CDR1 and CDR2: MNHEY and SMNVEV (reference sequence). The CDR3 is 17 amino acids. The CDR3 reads CASSLWKQGFTYNEQFF. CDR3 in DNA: TGTGCCAGCAGTTTATGGAAGCAGGGATTCACCTACAATGAGCAGTTCTTC.

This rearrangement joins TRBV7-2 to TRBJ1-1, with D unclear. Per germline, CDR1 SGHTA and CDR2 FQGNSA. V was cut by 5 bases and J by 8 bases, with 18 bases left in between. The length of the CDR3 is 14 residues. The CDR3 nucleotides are TGTGCCAGCAGCCCTATCGGGTCCCGAGGGGAAGCTTTCTTT. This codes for CASSPIGSRGEAFF.

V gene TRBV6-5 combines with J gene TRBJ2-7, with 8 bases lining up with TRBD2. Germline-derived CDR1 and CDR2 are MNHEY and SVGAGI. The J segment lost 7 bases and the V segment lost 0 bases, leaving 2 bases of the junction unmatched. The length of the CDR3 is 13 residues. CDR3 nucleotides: TGTGCCAGCAGTTACTCGGGACTAGGAGAGCAGTACTTC. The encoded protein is CASSYSGLGEQYF.

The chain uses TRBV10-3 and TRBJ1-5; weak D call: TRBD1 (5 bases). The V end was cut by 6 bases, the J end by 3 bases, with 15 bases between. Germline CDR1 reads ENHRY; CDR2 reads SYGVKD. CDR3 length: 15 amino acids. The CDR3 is CAIREGVGDNQPQHF. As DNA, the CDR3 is TGTGCCATCAGGGAAGGGGTAGGGGACAATCAGCCCCAGCATTTT.

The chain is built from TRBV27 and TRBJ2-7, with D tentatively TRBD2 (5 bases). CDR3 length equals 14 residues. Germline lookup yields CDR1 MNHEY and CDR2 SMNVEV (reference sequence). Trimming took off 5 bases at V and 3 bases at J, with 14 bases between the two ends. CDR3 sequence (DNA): TGTGCCAGCAGTCGGTCGCACCGGGACTACGAGCAGTACTTC. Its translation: CASSRSHRDYEQYF.

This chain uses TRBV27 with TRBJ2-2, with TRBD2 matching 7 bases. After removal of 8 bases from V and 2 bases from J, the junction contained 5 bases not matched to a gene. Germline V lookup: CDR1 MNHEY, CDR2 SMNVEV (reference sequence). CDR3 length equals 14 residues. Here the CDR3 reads CASLSGFNTGELFF. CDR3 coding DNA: TGTGCCAGCCTTAGCGGGTTCAACACCGGGGAGCTGTTTTTT.

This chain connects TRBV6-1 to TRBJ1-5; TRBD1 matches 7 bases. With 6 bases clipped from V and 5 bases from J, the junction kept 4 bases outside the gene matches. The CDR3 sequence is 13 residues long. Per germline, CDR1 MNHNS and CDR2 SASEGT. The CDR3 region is CASRGQIDQPQHF. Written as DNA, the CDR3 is TGTGCCAGCAGGGGACAGATAGATCAGCCCCAGCATTTT.

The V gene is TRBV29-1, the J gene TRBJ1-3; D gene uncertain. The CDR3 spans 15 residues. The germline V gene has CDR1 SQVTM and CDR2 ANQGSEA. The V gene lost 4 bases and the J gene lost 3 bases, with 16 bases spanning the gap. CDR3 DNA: TGCAGCGTTGGCGGTGGCACAAGCCATGGAAACACCATATATTTT. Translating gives CSVGGGTSHGNTIYF.

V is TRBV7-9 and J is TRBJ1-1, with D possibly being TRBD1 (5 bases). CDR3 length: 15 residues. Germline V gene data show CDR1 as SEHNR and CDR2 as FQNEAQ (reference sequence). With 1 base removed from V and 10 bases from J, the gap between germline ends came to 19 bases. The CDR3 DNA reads TGTGCCAGCAGCTTAGACGGACATTTCCCCATTGGAGCTTTCTTT. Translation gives CASSLDGHFPIGAFF.

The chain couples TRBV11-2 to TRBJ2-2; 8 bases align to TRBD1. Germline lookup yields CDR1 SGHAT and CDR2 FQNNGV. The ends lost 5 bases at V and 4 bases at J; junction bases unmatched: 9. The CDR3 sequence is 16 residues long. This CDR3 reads CASSAETGGITGELFF. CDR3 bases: TGTGCCAGCAGCGCGGAAACAGGGGGTATCACCGGGGAGCTGTTTTTT.

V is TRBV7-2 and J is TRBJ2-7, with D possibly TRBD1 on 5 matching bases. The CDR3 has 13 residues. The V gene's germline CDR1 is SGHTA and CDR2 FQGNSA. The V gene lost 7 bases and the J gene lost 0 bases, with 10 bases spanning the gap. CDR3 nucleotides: TGTGCCAGCAACGCCGACAGCTCCTACGAGCAGTACTTC. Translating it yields CASNADSSYEQYF. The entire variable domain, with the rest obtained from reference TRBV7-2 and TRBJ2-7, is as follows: GAGVSQSPSNKVTEKGKDVELRCDPISGHTALYWYRQSLGQGLEFLIYFQGNSAPDKSGLPSDRFSAERTGGSVSTLTIQRTQQEDSAVYLCASNADSSYEQYFGPGTRLTVT.

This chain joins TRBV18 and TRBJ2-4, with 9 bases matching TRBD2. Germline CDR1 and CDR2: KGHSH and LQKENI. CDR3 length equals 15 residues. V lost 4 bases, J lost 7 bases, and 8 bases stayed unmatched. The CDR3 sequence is CASSREAGGGNIQYF. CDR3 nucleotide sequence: TGTGCCAGCTCACGAGAAGCGGGGGGAGGGAACATTCAGTACTTC.

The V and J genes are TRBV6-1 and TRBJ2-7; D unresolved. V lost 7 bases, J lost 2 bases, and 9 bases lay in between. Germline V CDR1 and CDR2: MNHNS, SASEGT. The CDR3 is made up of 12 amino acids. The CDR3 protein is CASNETPYEQYF. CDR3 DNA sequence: TGTGCCAGCAACGAGACACCCTACGAGCAGTACTTC.

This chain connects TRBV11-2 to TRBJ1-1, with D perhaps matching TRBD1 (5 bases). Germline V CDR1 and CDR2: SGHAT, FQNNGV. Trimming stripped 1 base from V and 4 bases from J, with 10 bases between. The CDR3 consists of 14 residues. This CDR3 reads CASSLGGRSTEAFF. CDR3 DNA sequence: TGTGCCAGCAGCTTAGGGGGCCGGTCCACTGAAGCTTTCTTT.

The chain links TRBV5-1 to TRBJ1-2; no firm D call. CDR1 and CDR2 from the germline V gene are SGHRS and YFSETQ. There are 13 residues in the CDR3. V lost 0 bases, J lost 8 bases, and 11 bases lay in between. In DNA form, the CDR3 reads TGCGCCAGCAGCTTGGTCCTAGCGGACGGCTACACCTTC. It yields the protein CASSLVLADGYTF.

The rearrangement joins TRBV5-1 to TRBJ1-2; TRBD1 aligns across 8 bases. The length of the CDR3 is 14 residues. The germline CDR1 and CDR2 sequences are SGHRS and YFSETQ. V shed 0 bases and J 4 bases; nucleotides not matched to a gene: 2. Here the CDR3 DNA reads TGCGCCAGCAGCTTGGCAGGGGGCGCCTATGGCTACACCTTC. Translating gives CASSLAGGAYGYTF. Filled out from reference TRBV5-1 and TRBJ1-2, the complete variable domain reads KAGVTQTPRYLIKTRGQQVTLSCSPISGHRSVSWYQQTPGQGLQFLFEYFSETQRNKGNFPGRFSGRQFSNSRSEMNVSTLELGDSALYLCASSLAGGAYGYTFGSGTRLTVV.

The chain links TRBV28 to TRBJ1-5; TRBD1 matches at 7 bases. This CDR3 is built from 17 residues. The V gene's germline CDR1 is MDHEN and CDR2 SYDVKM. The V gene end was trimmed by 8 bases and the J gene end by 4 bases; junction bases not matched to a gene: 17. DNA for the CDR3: TGTGCCAGCCTCCCGCGACAGGGTTTCGTATCAAATCAGCCCCAGCATTTT. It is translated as CASLPRQGFVSNQPQHF. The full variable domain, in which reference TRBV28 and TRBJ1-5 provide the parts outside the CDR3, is DVKVTQSSRYLVKRTGEKVFLECVQDMDHENMFWYRQDPGLGLRLIYFSYDVKMKEKGDIPEGYSVSREKKERFSLILESASTNQTSMYLCASLPRQGFVSNQPQHFGDGTRLSIL.

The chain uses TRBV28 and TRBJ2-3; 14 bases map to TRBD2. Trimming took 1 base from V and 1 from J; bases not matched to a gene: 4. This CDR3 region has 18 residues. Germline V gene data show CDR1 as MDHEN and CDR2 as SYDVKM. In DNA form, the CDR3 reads TGTGCCAGCAGTTTATTGGGACTAGCGGGAGTCGGCACAGATACGCAGTATTTT. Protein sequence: CASSLLGLAGVGTDTQYF.

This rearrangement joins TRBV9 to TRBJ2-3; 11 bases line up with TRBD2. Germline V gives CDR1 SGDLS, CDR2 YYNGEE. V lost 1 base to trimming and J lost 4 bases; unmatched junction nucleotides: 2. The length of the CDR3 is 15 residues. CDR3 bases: TGTGCCAGCAGCGTATCGGGACTAGCGGCAGATACGCAGTATTTT. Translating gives CASSVSGLAADTQYF.

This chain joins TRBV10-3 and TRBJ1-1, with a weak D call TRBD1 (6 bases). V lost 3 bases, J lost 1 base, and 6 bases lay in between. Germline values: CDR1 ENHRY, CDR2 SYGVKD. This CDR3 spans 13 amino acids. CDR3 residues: CAISDRGNTEAFF. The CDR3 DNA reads TGTGCCATCAGTGACAGGGGGAACACTGAAGCTTTCTTT.

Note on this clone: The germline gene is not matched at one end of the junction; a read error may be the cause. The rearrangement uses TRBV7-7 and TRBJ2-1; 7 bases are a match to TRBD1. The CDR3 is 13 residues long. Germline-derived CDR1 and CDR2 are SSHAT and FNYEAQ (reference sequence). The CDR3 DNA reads TGTGCTAGCAGCTTAGACAGGGCCGATGAGCAGTTCTTC. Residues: CASSLDRADEQFF.

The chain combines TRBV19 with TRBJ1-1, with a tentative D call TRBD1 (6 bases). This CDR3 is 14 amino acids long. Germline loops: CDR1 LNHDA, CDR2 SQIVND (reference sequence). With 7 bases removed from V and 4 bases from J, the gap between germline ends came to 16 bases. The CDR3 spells CASIRDTGITEAFF. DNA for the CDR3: TGTGCCAGTATAAGGGACACAGGGATCACTGAAGCTTTCTTT.